This T cell receptor beta chain appears in the sequencing data of a study of blood T cells in healthy people across ages. The study's findings and limits: Whereas aged donors had fewer naive CD4+ cells, long-lived donors had more of them and higher diversity.

The donors, aged roughly 6 to 95, were healthy Caucasians from Russia. Every sample yielded at least 6.5 million isolated PBMCs. Samples each yielded at least 6 micrograms of total RNA. Primed by a sample-barcoded 5' primer and a J-beta primer mix, a second PCR proceeded for about 6 to 12 cycles. One entry per CDR3 protein, called by TCRdb with MiXCR from the 5' RACE reads. The sample holds fewer than 2 million distinct CDR3 sequences, roughly 43% seen once. The table lists this clonotype with a few counts. What it recognizes is unknown. Germline loops: CDR1 MNHEY, CDR2 SVGEGT. CDR3 length: 14 amino acids. V lost 8 bases to trimming and J lost 7 bases; unmatched junction nucleotides: 9.

The J gene is TRBJ2-1, the V gene TRBV6-2 or TRBV6-3; TRBD2 matches at 9 bases. This TCR was recovered from a human donor in good health. The sample consisted of blood. The CDR3 coding sequence is TGTGCCAGCCTTCGGAGACTAGCGGAGAATGAGCAGTTCTTC. It is translated as CASLRRLAENEQFF.